This T cell receptor (beta chain) was sequenced during a study of T-cell memory formation after mild COVID-19 (dated by TCRdb to the early 2020s). With respect to the entire study: TCR sequence clusters from the two donors were found to be largely donor specific. In a couple of donors, T-cell clones that expanded and contracted after mild COVID-19 were tracked by sequencing TCRalpha and TCRbeta repertoires over time. The cohort was made up of two young adult volunteers, one female and one male, who were previously healthy. The investigation overall reported the following: Some responding clones were detected in pre-infection memory, which suggested that pre-existing cross-reactive memory T cells had joined the SARS-CoV-2 response. Contracting CD4+ clones appeared mostly in the CM and EM memory subsets, whereas CD8+ clones were enriched in EMRA. Only a couple of mild cases were covered in the study, and larger cohorts including severe cases with pre-infection samples were considered necessary. SARS-CoV-2 specificity was not confirmed for the second-wave clones peaking on day 37. Clones contracting from day 15 to 85 had balanced CD4/CD8 phenotypes, while a second wave expanding from day 15 to 37 was biased towards CD4+.

This clonotype occurred a few times. This receptor's antigen is unknown. It has no much larger one-base neighbor in the sample; base qualities were not kept. The sequencing machine was an Illumina NovaSeq 6000. cDNA libraries for TCRalpha and TCRbeta were prepared by 5'RACE using constant-segment primers, with sample barcodes and unique molecular identifiers added. RNA was extracted from every sample with Trizol reagent. The libraries were amplified in two PCR steps, and the second step added a second sample barcode and Illumina TruSeq adapters. Libraries were sequenced on an Illumina NovaSeq with 2 x 150 bp paired-end reads. Regarding the original processing steps: Reads were demultiplexed and collapsed into UMI-guided consensus sequences with migec v1.2.7. With mixcr v2.1.11, UMI consensuses were aligned to TRA and TRB V and J templates and assembled into clonotypes. A clonotype was counted as expanded or contracted only if both edgeR and NoisET called the change significant, with noise models trained on biological replicates. For edgeR calls, a false discovery rate-adjusted p below 0.01 and a log2 fold-change threshold of 1 were applied. As an exploratory analysis of dynamics, max-normalized trajectories of the 1000 most abundant clonotypes were examined with PCA combined with hierarchical clustering. The CD4 or CD8 phenotype of responding clones was assigned using the separately sequenced CD4+ and CD8+ repertoires. TCRdb itself trimmed the public reads at Q25 with fastp, ran MiXCR and retained productive beta chains. Rows with a matching CDR3 protein are joined into one entry that keeps the most common DNA and genes. What appears here as the V and J calls and clone size reflects TCRdb's work, not the paper's. The sample records under 450,000 distinct CDR3 sequences, roughly 20% of which are singletons. The leading ten clones occupy under 25% of the sample.

V was cut back by 4 bases and J by 1 base, leaving a gap of 14 bases between them. CDR1 and CDR2, looked up from the germline V gene (reference sequence), are SGHKS and YYEKEE. From the cysteine through the phenylalanine, the CDR3 covers 15 amino acids. Of all the DNA, just the CDR3 is kept, 45 bases in frame from base 1. Ficoll-Paque density gradient centrifugation was the method used to isolate PBMCs. The sequenced sample consisted of PBMCs or a T cell subset sorted from them (not recorded which). The receptor comes from a man between 18 and 29 years old who had mild COVID-19 (a few samples of this study predate the infection). The sample titles of this study are shuffled in the database, so cell type and time point are left out; the donor was told from shared clones. The chain employs TRBV5-5 and TRBJ1-2; no confident D gene assignment can be made. The CDR3 in this case is CASSPAWWDNYGYTF. The nucleotide sequence is TGTGCCAGCAGCCCGGCTTGGTGGGATAACTATGGCTACACCTTC.